Listed below are T cell receptor beta chains from one sample, sequenced in a study of vaccination effects on CD4 cells after COVID-19. Antigens for these TCRs are unknown. Profiling relied on immunoSEQ multiplex PCR, and the TCRdb table lists in-frame clones only, not all of them. The sample has about 45,000 clones, around 72% seen once; the top ten hold over 25%. Sequenced material: CD4+ T cells from PBMCs cultured with a peptide pool, taken before COVID-19 vaccination. These receptors were taken from a human donor who had a prior SARS-CoV-2 infection. Each CDR3 is given with its conserved first and last residue. Each record gives: J gene, V gene, clone size, CDR3 length, D gene, CDR3 DNA, CDR3 protein. D genes are given only for firm matches. Some rows mark clone size as missing; the rest say once, few, many or name a class of expanded clone.

>TRBJ2-5|TRBV11-3|-|13|-
TGTGCCAGCAGTAGAGACATCACAGAGACCCAGTACTTC
CASSRDITETQYF
>TRBJ2-3|TRBV7-9|few|16|TRBD2
TGTGCCAGCAGCTGGGGACTAGCGGTGAGCACAGATACGCAGTATTTT
CASSWGLAVSTDTQYF
>TRBJ2-7|TRBV7-9|few|13|-
TGTGCCAGCAGCTTCTCCGCCCGCGGGGAGCAGTACTTC
CASSFSARGEQYF
>TRBJ2-1|TRBV6-6|-|15|TRBD2
TGTGCCAGCAGTCCCTGGACTAGCGGTTACAATGAGCAGTTCTTC
CASSPWTSGYNEQFF
>TRBJ1-1|TRBV9|-|16|TRBD1
TGTGCCAGCAGCGTAGCAGGGGGAAACATGAACACTGAAGCTTTCTTT
CASSVAGGNMNTEAFF
>TRBJ2-3|TRBV19|-|14|-
TGTGCCAGTAGTGACGGAAGATTCACAGATACGCAGTATTTT
CASSDGRFTDTQYF
>TRBJ1-6|TRBV5-1|-|12|-
TGCGCCAGCAGCTTTGGAGATTCACCCCTCCACTTT
CASSFGDSPLHF
>TRBJ2-2|TRBV29-1|-|15|-
TGCAGCGTTGCCGCCCTGAGGTCCTCAACCGGGGAGCTGTTTTTT
CSVAALRSSTGELFF
>TRBJ2-1|TRBV3-1/TRBV3-2|-|13|-
TGTGCCAGCAGCCAAAGCTCCTACAATGAGCAGTTCTTC
CASSQSSYNEQFF
>TRBJ1-6|TRBV3-1/TRBV3-2|-|14|-
TGTGCCAGCAGCCAAGATGGCCCCGTCCTACCCCTCCACTTT
CASSQDGPVLPLHF
>TRBJ1-5|TRBV7-8|-|17|-
TGTGCCAGCAGCTTAAGGGTCCGGCGGCAGGGTAATCAGCCCCAGCATTTT
CASSLRVRRQGNQPQHF
>TRBJ2-7|TRBV7-9|-|15|TRBD2
TGTGCCAGCAGTTCTCTAGCGGGAGGATCCTACGAGCAGTACTTC
CASSSLAGGSYEQYF
>TRBJ2-7|TRBV5-1|-|13|-
TGCGCCAGCAGCTTGACCACAGGGAACGAGCAGTACTTC
CASSLTTGNEQYF
>TRBJ2-1|TRBV4-1|few|19|TRBD2
TGCGCCAGCAGCCAAGGACTAGCGGGGGTCCGCGGGAGAGTAGGTGAGCAGTTCTTC
CASSQGLAGVRGRVGEQFF
>TRBJ2-2|TRBV9|-|13|-
TGTGCCAGCAGCGTATACTCCCTGGGTGAGCTGTTTTTT
CASSVYSLGELFF
>TRBJ2-2|TRBV29-1|-|16|TRBD1
TGCAGCGTCGATACCGGCCAGGGGGCAGTGACCGGGGAGCTGTTTTTT
CSVDTGQGAVTGELFF
>TRBJ2-3|TRBV28|-|15|-
TGTGCCACCGCAAGCCCGGGACGTCGTAGGGATACGCAGTATTTT
CATASPGRRRDTQYF
>TRBJ2-5|TRBV7-6|once|16|TRBD2
TGTGCCAGCAGCTTGTTTCGGGAGGGCCCCGGGGAGACCCAGTACTTC
CASSLFREGPGETQYF
>TRBJ2-7|TRBV7-3|-|14|-
TGTGCCAGCAGCTTAAATCCTGGTTCCTACGAGCAGTACTTC
CASSLNPGSYEQYF
>TRBJ2-7|TRBV2|-|17|-
TGTGCCAGCAGTGAAGGGGCGCGAGGGGGAAGCTCCTACGAGCAGTACTTC
CASSEGARGGSSYEQYF
>TRBJ1-6|TRBV19|few|15|TRBD1
TGTGCCAGTAGTAGGGACAGCTTCGATAATTCACCCCTCCACTTT
CASSRDSFDNSPLHF
>TRBJ1-1|TRBV5-4|few|16|TRBD1
TGTGCCAGCAGCAACGGACAGGGAAAGTCGATCACTGAAGCTTTCTTT
CASSNGQGKSITEAFF
>TRBJ2-5|TRBV5-1|-|15|-
TGCGCCAGCAGCTTGGGGGACCCTAACGGGGAGACCCAGTACTTC
CASSLGDPNGETQYF
>TRBJ2-5|TRBV7-2|-|13|-
TGTGCCAGCAGCTTACGGCGGCGGGAGACCCAGTACTTC
CASSLRRRETQYF
>TRBJ1-2|TRBV12-3/TRBV12-4|-|13|TRBD1
TGTGCCAGCAGTACAGGGGAACGCTATGGCTACACCTTC
CASSTGERYGYTF
>TRBJ2-1|TRBV7-9|-|17|TRBD2
TGTGCCAGCAGCACTGACCCGAGGACTAGCGGATACAATGAGCAGTTCTTC
CASSTDPRTSGYNEQFF
>TRBJ2-4|TRBV6-2/TRBV6-3|few|14|-
TGTGCCAGCAGTCCGACACGACCTGAGAACATTCAGTACTTC
CASSPTRPENIQYF
>TRBJ1-1|TRBV15|-|15|-
TGTGCCACCAGCAGGGCCGGGACGGGGAACACTGAAGCTTTCTTT
CATSRAGTGNTEAFF
>TRBJ2-7|TRBV3-1/TRBV3-2|-|13|TRBD2
TGTGCCAGCAGCCAATTCCTAGCGGGTGAGCAGTACTTC
CASSQFLAGEQYF
>TRBJ1-6|TRBV7-9|-|13|-
TGTGCCAGCAGCTTAGAGCAGGGCACACCCCTCCACTTT
CASSLEQGTPLHF
>TRBJ2-7|TRBV5-1|-|16|-
TGCGCCAGCAGCTTGGTATCCGGGTCCAATTCCTACGAGCAGTACTTC
CASSLVSGSNSYEQYF
>TRBJ2-7|TRBV2|-|18|TRBD2
TGTGCCAGCAGTAAATGGACTAGCGGGGGCAGAACGCCCTACGAGCAGTACTTC
CASSKWTSGGRTPYEQYF
>TRBJ2-3|TRBV3-1/TRBV3-2|few|14|-
TGTGCCAGCAGCCCTTTTGGCGGCACAGATACGCAGTATTTT
CASSPFGGTDTQYF
>TRBJ1-1|TRBV7-2|few|14|TRBD1
TGTGCCAGCAGCTTACGGGACAGAAACACTGAAGCTTTCTTT
CASSLRDRNTEAFF
>TRBJ2-1|TRBV6-5|-|15|-
TGTGCCAGCAGACCTACTAAATACGACTACAATGAGCAGTTCTTC
CASRPTKYDYNEQFF